A selection of T cell receptor beta chains follows, all from one sample in a study of blood T cell repertoires in COVID-19. Measured with immunoSEQ multiplex PCR; TCRdb has only the in-frame clones, and not every one. The table includes roughly 48,000 clones, approximately 80% detected once. The sequenced material came from peripheral blood. These receptors came from a man in his 70s with acute or convalescent COVID-19. The CDR3 runs from the conserved cysteine through the conserved F or W. A D gene is named only where the DNA matches it firmly. Part of the rows lack a size; the others show once, few, many or a class for expanded clones.

>NA|TRBJ2-3|NA|TRBV3-1/TRBV3-2
TGTGCCAGCAGCCGGAGGGGAGATACGCAGTATTTT
CASSRRGDTQYF
>NA|TRBJ2-1|NA|TRBV9
TGTGCCAGCAGCGCCTCAGGGGTTGGGGAGCAGTTCTTC
CASSASGVGEQFF
>many|TRBJ2-3|TRBD2|TRBV30
TGTGCCTGGACTAGCGGGCCCATCACAGATACGCAGTATTTT
CAWTSGPITDTQYF
>NA|TRBJ2-7|TRBD1|TRBV2
TGTGCCAGCAGACCCTTAGGACAGGGTCTCTACGAGCAGTACTTC
CASRPLGQGLYEQYF
>NA|TRBJ2-5|TRBD2|TRBV7-8
TGTGCCAGCAGCTCCCAACTAGCGGGGGGGCTTAAGACCCAGTACTTC
CASSSQLAGGLKTQYF
>NA|TRBJ2-5|TRBD2|TRBV5-4
TGTGCCAGCAGCCCCGGGACTAGCGTTTCAGAGACCCAGTACTTC
CASSPGTSVSETQYF
>once|TRBJ2-7|NA|TRBV4-1
TGCGCCAGCAGCCAAGACTCCTCACAAACCTACGAGCAGTACTTC
CASSQDSSQTYEQYF
>once|TRBJ2-3|TRBD2|TRBV5-1
TGCGCCAGCAGCGAGGGACTAGCGGGGGGCACAGATACGCAGTATTTT
CASSEGLAGGTDTQYF
>NA|TRBJ1-2|NA|TRBV7-2
TGTGCCAGCAGCCCGAGTGGGGAGAGTGGAGGCTACACCTTC
CASSPSGESGGYTF
>once|TRBJ1-3|NA|TRBV6-6
TGTGCCAGCAGCCTTGGATCGCAGGCTGGAAACACCATATATTTT
CASSLGSQAGNTIYF
>NA|TRBJ2-7|NA|TRBV7-8
TGTGCCAGCAGCTTAGATCCAGGGAAGTCCTACGAGCAGTACTTC
CASSLDPGKSYEQYF
>NA|TRBJ1-3|NA|TRBV3-1/TRBV3-2
TGTGCCAGCGGGACACAGCAACAAAACACCATATATTTT
CASGTQQQNTIYF
>NA|TRBJ2-2|TRBD2|TRBV5-4
TGTGCCAGCAGCTTAGCGGGGGGGTGGACCGGGGAGCTGTTTTTT
CASSLAGGWTGELFF
>once|TRBJ1-5|TRBD1|TRBV28
TGTGCCAGTGTGACAGGGATCAATCAGCCCCAGCATTTT
CASVTGINQPQHF
>NA|TRBJ1-2|TRBD1|TRBV10-3
TGTGCCATCAGTGTTTCGGGACAGGGGGTGGAGGGCTACACCTTC
CAISVSGQGVEGYTF
>NA|TRBJ2-1|TRBD2|TRBV18
TGTGCCAGCTCACCACGGACTAGCGGGGGGGCAGTCTACAATGAGCAGTTCTTC
CASSPRTSGGAVYNEQFF
>NA|TRBJ1-2|NA|TRBV5-4
TGTGCCAGCAGTTTGCGGGAGATCTATGGCTACACCTTC
CASSLREIYGYTF
>NA|TRBJ2-7|TRBD2|TRBV12-3/TRBV12-4
TGTGCCACCTCCCGACGGCGGGAGGGCGAGCAGTACTTC
CATSRRREGEQYF
>NA|TRBJ1-3|NA|TRBV28
TGTGCCAGCAGTTTTTTGGCCAGCTCTGGAAACACCATATATTTT
CASSFLASSGNTIYF
>NA|TRBJ1-2|NA|TRBV7-2
TGTGCCAGCAGCTCCCTCGGGGGCTACACCTTC
CASSSLGGYTF
>NA|TRBJ1-2|TRBD1|TRBV6-1
TGTGCCAGCAGTGAAATGGGACAGGTCCCTGGCTACACCTTC
CASSEMGQVPGYTF
>NA|TRBJ2-4|TRBD1|TRBV5-1
TGCGCCAGCAGCTCGGGATTGACAGGGTGGGGCAAAAACATTCAGTACTTC
CASSSGLTGWGKNIQYF
>NA|TRBJ1-5|TRBD1|TRBV7-9
TGTGCCAGCAGCTTAGGGACAGGGGGCCACAATCAGCCCCAGCATTTT
CASSLGTGGHNQPQHF
>NA|TRBJ2-5|NA|TRBV3-1/TRBV3-2
TGTGCCAGCAGACTTCTCCAAGAGACCCAGTACTTC
CASRLLQETQYF
>NA|TRBJ2-6|NA|TRBV7-2
TGTGCCAGCAGCTTTCGTCAGAGCGGCGCCAACGTCCTGACTTTC
CASSFRQSGANVLTF
>NA|TRBJ2-2|TRBD1|TRBV7-8
TGTGCCAGCAGCTCGACAGGGTCCCAGACCGGGGAGCTGTTTTTT
CASSSTGSQTGELFF
>once|TRBJ2-3|NA|TRBV4-3
TGCGCCAGCAGCCAAGATTTGGCGGAGGGGGGGACAGATACGCAGTATTTT
CASSQDLAEGGTDTQYF
>NA|TRBJ1-4|TRBD1|TRBV25-1
TGTGCCAGCAGTCGACAGGGCACTGAAAAACTGTTTTTT
CASSRQGTEKLFF
>few|TRBJ2-1|TRBD2|TRBV9
TGTGCCAGCAGCGTCTTAGCGGGGGAGCATACTAATGAGCAGTTCTTC
CASSVLAGEHTNEQFF
>NA|TRBJ1-1|NA|TRBV6-2/TRBV6-3
TGTGCCAGCAGCGATGCCCCCGGGGGGGACACTGAAGCTTTCTTT
CASSDAPGGDTEAFF
>NA|TRBJ1-4|NA|TRBV19
TGTGCCAGTAGTAGCGGACTGTTTAATGAAAAACTGTTTTTT
CASSSGLFNEKLFF
>NA|TRBJ2-3|TRBD1|TRBV5-1
TGCGCCAGCAGCTTGGGAGGGGGCCTAGATACGCAGTATTTT
CASSLGGGLDTQYF
>NA|TRBJ2-7|TRBD1|TRBV10-3
TGTGCCACCGGACAGGGGGCGTCCTACGAGCAGTACTTC
CATGQGASYEQYF
>once|TRBJ1-2|NA|TRBV25-1
TGTGCCAGCAGTCCGAGGGAGGTAAGGGACTATGGCTACACCTTC
CASSPREVRDYGYTF
>NA|TRBJ1-5|NA|TRBV25-1
TGTGCCAGCAGTGGGACGGACAGATATCAGCCCCAGCATTTT
CASSGTDRYQPQHF
>NA|TRBJ2-7|NA|TRBV3-1/TRBV3-2
TGTGCCAGCAGCCCTCCCCTAGCCTCCTACGAGCAGTACTTC
CASSPPLASYEQYF
>NA|TRBJ1-3|NA|TRBV13
TGTGCCAGCAGCGTTAGCCGGGGAAACACCATATATTTT
CASSVSRGNTIYF
>NA|TRBJ2-5|NA|TRBV5-1
TGCGCCAGCAGCTTGTCGGCGGGTGAACAAGAGACCCAGTACTTC
CASSLSAGEQETQYF
>NA|TRBJ1-1|TRBD1|TRBV7-8
TGTGCCAGCAGCCCAGCGGGACAGTTTGAAGCTTTCTTT
CASSPAGQFEAFF
>NA|TRBJ1-3|TRBD1|TRBV19
TGTGCCAGTAGTATCCGAGGGGGCTTTAACACCATATATTTT
CASSIRGGFNTIYF
>NA|TRBJ2-7|TRBD1|TRBV3-1/TRBV3-2
TGTGCCAGCAGCCAACCTAGACAGGGTCCAGACGAGCAGTACTTC
CASSQPRQGPDEQYF
>NA|TRBJ1-2|NA|TRBV6-9
TGTGCCAGCAAGACAGTTCAAAGCTACACCTTC
CASKTVQSYTF
>NA|TRBJ2-7|TRBD1|TRBV10-3
TGTGCCATCAGTGGTTCACGACAGGGTTACGAGCAGTACTTC
CAISGSRQGYEQYF
>NA|TRBJ1-1|TRBD1|TRBV6-6
TGTGCCAGCAGGACAGGGGAGAACACTGAAGCTTTCTTT
CASRTGENTEAFF
>NA|TRBJ1-6|TRBD1|TRBV7-2
TGTGCCAGCAGCCGACAGGGAAATTCACCCCTCCACTTT
CASSRQGNSPLHF
>few|TRBJ2-7|TRBD2|TRBV18
TGTGCCAGCTCACCGTCTCTACCGGGACTAGCGGGGGGTCCTTCCTACGAGCAGTACTTC
CASSPSLPGLAGGPSYEQYF
>medium-sized|TRBJ1-5|NA|TRBV27
TGTGCCAGCAGTTTAGACAGAGGCAATCAGCCCCAGCATTTT
CASSLDRGNQPQHF
>NA|TRBJ1-3|TRBD1|TRBV7-9
TGTGCCAGCAGCACGACAGGGTTGGACTCTGGAAACACCATATATTTT
CASSTTGLDSGNTIYF
>NA|TRBJ2-6|NA|TRBV19
TGTGCCAGTAGTACCGGCGGGGAACCCGGGGCCAACGTCCTGACTTTC
CASSTGGEPGANVLTF
>NA|TRBJ1-4|NA|TRBV7-9
TGTGCCACTCCGCAACTAAACATCTCAACTAATGAAAAACTGTTTTTT
CATPQLNISTNEKLFF
>few|TRBJ2-1|TRBD1|TRBV10-3
TGTGCCACCTACCGGGACAGGTCTTACAATGAGCAGTTCTTC
CATYRDRSYNEQFF
>NA|TRBJ2-5|NA|TRBV30
TGTGCCTTCGAATCAGGGGCCCGGGAGACCCAGTACTTC
CAFESGARETQYF
>NA|TRBJ2-3|TRBD2|TRBV5-1
TGCGCCAGCAGCGCGGCTAGCGGGAGCACAGATACGCAGTATTTT
CASSAASGSTDTQYF
>few|TRBJ1-2|TRBD1|TRBV10-3
TGTGCCATCAGTGGGGACAGGGAAGGTCGCACCTTC
CAISGDREGRTF
>NA|TRBJ1-2|TRBD1|TRBV10-1
TGCGCCAGCAGCGACAGGGAGTATGGCTACACCTTC
CASSDREYGYTF